This passage covers 4 T cell receptor beta chains from one sample sequenced in a study of shared clonotypes between healthy human individuals. Generated by immunoSEQ multiplex PCR, the TCRdb table keeps only in-frame clones and is missing some. The sample includes around 1.9 million clones, roughly 91% of them seen just once. Naive CD8 cells lacked CD45RO, underwent positive selection for CCR7 and left out terminally differentiated effector memory CD45RA+ cells. Sequencing was performed on naive CD8+ T cells from PBMCs. These receptors all stem from a young man in good health. Some clones in this sample may be carry-over from other donors' samples.

The chain has TRBV4-3 and TRBJ2-2; 9 bases line up with TRBD2. Trimming removed 4 bases from V and 9 bases from J; junction bases left unmatched: 6. CDR1 and CDR2 from the germline V gene are LGHNA and YSLEER. CDR3 length equals 14 residues. CDR3 in amino acids: CASSPGTSPRELFF. The CDR3 nucleotides are TGCGCCAGCAGCCCAGGGACTAGCCCTAGGGAGCTGTTTTTT.

In the case of this clone: This is likely a read error, given that the CDR3 carries no conserved phenylalanine or tryptophan at its end. The DNA is omitted, as the CDR3 cannot be located on it reliably, and the CDR3 follows TCRdb's listing. The chain links TRBV5-8 to TRBJ2-3; the table's TRBD2 call for D was not verified on the DNA. Counting both end residues, the CDR3 totals 11 amino acids. The V gene's germline CDR1 is SGHTS and CDR2 YDEGEE. Here the CDR3 reads CASRVPGTSSL.

The chain is built from TRBV4-1 and TRBJ2-7; possibly TRBD1 for D (5 bases). V was cut by 3 bases and J by 0 bases, with 9 bases left in between. Germline V gives CDR1 MGHRA, CDR2 YSYEKL. The CDR3 spans 14 residues. As DNA, the CDR3 is TGCGCCAGCAGCCATGGTGGGGCCTCCTACGAGCAGTACTTC. Amino acids: CASSHGGASYEQYF.

The chain is built from TRBV11-2 and TRBJ2-7; TRBD2 matches at 7 bases. This CDR3 comprises 14 residues. CDR1 is SGHAT and CDR2 is FQNNGV in the germline V gene. With V trimmed by 0 bases and J by 3 bases, 2 bases remained unmatched. The CDR3 loop is CASSLEAGLYEQYF. The CDR3 nucleotides read TGTGCCAGCAGCTTAGAAGCGGGGCTCTACGAGCAGTACTTC.